A selection of T cell receptor beta chains follows, all from one sample in a study of post-analysis software for immune sequencing data. A single record per CDR3 protein comes from TCRdb applying MiXCR to the PCR reads. The sample lists about 200,000 distinct CDR3 sequences; 29% were seen once. The sequenced sample consisted of blood. The receptors were gathered from a girl aged 2 to 17 with multiple sclerosis. Both conserved end residues are part of each CDR3. Fields, in order: D gene, J gene, clone size, V gene, CDR3 protein, CDR3 DNA. D genes are given only for firm matches. Clone size is not always given. Where it is, it says once, few, many or a class for expanded clones.

D: .
J: TRBJ2-5
size: many
V: TRBV20-1
CDR3: CSMVQKETQYF
DNA: TGCAGTATGGTCCAGAAGGAGACCCAGTACTTC

D: .
J: TRBJ1-5
size: .
V: TRBV5-6
CDR3: CASSLDPDQPQHF
DNA: TGTGCCAGCAGCTTGGACCCAGATCAGCCCCAGCATTTT

D: TRBD1
J: TRBJ1-2
size: many
V: TRBV5-1
CDR3: CASSLLGQGSGYTF
DNA: TGCGCCAGCAGCCTGTTGGGACAGGGTTCTGGCTACACCTTC

D: TRBD1
J: TRBJ1-1
size: few
V: TRBV7-9
CDR3: CASSSAQGENTEAFF
DNA: TGTGCCAGCAGCTCGGCACAGGGGGAGAACACTGAAGCTTTCTTT

D: TRBD2
J: TRBJ2-4
size: many
V: TRBV27
CDR3: CASSPRSGTNHIQYF
DNA: TGTGCCAGCAGTCCACGTAGCGGGACTAATCACATTCAGTACTTC

D: TRBD1
J: TRBJ2-7
size: .
V: TRBV5-1
CDR3: CVSSPGTGSYEQYF
DNA: TGCGTCAGCAGCCCTGGGACAGGGTCGTACGAGCAGTACTTC

D: .
J: TRBJ1-3
size: .
V: TRBV15
CDR3: CATSRDSSGNTIYF
DNA: TGTGCCACCAGCCGCGACAGCTCTGGAAACACCATATATTTT

D: .
J: TRBJ2-1
size: few
V: TRBV3-1
CDR3: CATKPSNNEQFF
DNA: TGTGCCACCAAGCCTTCGAACAATGAGCAGTTCTTC

D: TRBD1
J: TRBJ1-5
size: .
V: TRBV7-8
CDR3: CASSLNTRQGAGQPQHF
DNA: TGTGCCAGCAGCCTAAATACGCGACAGGGGGCCGGGCAGCCCCAGCATTTT

D: .
J: TRBJ2-5
size: many
V: TRBV7-9
CDR3: CASSPGQQQETQYF
DNA: TGTGCCAGCAGCCCTGGACAGCAACAAGAGACCCAGTACTTC

D: .
J: TRBJ1-4
size: .
V: TRBV30
CDR3: CAWRTGRTLNEKLFF
DNA: TGTGCCTGGAGGACCGGCCGAACGCTTAATGAAAAACTGTTTTTT

D: TRBD1
J: TRBJ2-3
size: many
V: TRBV4-1
CDR3: CASSPTGQGATDTQYF
DNA: TGCGCCAGCAGCCCCACCGGACAGGGGGCGACAGATACGCAGTATTTT

D: .
J: TRBJ2-1
size: .
V: TRBV5-1
CDR3: CASSLRVNGQFF
DNA: TGCGCCAGCAGCTTGAGGGTGAATGGGCAGTTCTTC

D: TRBD2
J: TRBJ2-7
size: many
V: TRBV29-1
CDR3: CSVATSGIYEQYF
DNA: TGCAGCGTTGCGACTAGCGGTATCTACGAGCAGTACTTC

D: .
J: TRBJ2-5
size: few
V: TRBV6-1
CDR3: CASSDEQGGMETQYF
DNA: TGTGCCAGCAGTGACGAACAGGGGGGGATGGAGACCCAGTACTTC

D: .
J: TRBJ2-1
size: many
V: TRBV12-3/TRBV12-4
CDR3: CASTSYNEQFF
DNA: TGTGCCAGCACCTCCTACAATGAGCAGTTCTTC

D: .
J: TRBJ2-1
size: .
V: TRBV28
CDR3: CASSRPADSSYTEQFF
DNA: TGTGCCAGCAGCCGACCTGCGGATAGCTCCTACACTGAGCAGTTCTTC

D: .
J: TRBJ1-2
size: many
V: TRBV6-5
CDR3: CASSMTGGGYTF
DNA: TGTGCCAGCAGCATGACAGGAGGGGGCTACACCTTC

D: .
J: TRBJ2-5
size: few
V: TRBV24-1
CDR3: CATSDLQDAVGEETQYF
DNA: TGTGCCACCAGTGATTTGCAGGACGCCGTGGGAGAAGAGACCCAGTACTTC

D: TRBD1
J: TRBJ2-1
size: many
V: TRBV6-1
CDR3: CASSSTGGYNEQFF
DNA: TGTGCCAGCAGCTCGACAGGGGGCTACAATGAGCAGTTCTTC

D: .
J: TRBJ2-7
size: .
V: TRBV5-1
CDR3: CASSPPGAYEQCF
DNA: TGCGCCAGCAGCCCACCGGGAGCCTACGAGCAGTGCTTC

D: .
J: TRBJ1-1
size: few
V: TRBV7-9
CDR3: CASSLVSGAEAFF
DNA: TGTGCCAGCAGCTTAGTTAGCGGGGCTGAAGCTTTCTTT

D: .
J: TRBJ2-2
size: few
V: TRBV5-1
CDR3: CASSPIPGLTGELFF
DNA: TGCGCCAGCAGCCCAATCCCGGGGCTCACCGGGGAGCTGTTTTTT

D: TRBD2
J: TRBJ2-1
size: .
V: TRBV15
CDR3: CATSRGLAGTYNEQFF
DNA: TGTGCCACCAGCAGAGGACTAGCGGGAACCTACAATGAGCAGTTCTTC

D: .
J: TRBJ2-4
size: .
V: TRBV12-3/TRBV12-4
CDR3: CACSLESEQYF
DNA: TGTGCCTGCAGTTTAGAGTCGGAGCAGTACTTC

D: .
J: TRBJ2-1
size: .
V: TRBV6-2/TRBV6-3
CDR3: CASSDPGAHNEQFF
DNA: TGTGCCAGCAGTGACCCAGGGGCTCACAATGAGCAGTTCTTC

D: .
J: TRBJ1-2
size: few
V: TRBV5-6
CDR3: CASSPGPFYYGYTF
DNA: TGTGCCAGCAGCCCAGGACCCTTTTACTATGGCTACACCTTC

D: TRBD1
J: TRBJ1-5
size: .
V: TRBV18
CDR3: CASSPGTGKNQPQHF
DNA: TGTGCCAGCTCACCCGGGACAGGGAAAAATCAGCCCCAGCATTTT

D: .
J: TRBJ1-2
size: many
V: TRBV20-1
CDR3: CSARVLYGYTF
DNA: TGCAGTGCGAGGGTCCTCTATGGCTACACCTTC

D: .
J: TRBJ2-7
size: .
V: TRBV5-1
CDR3: CASSWVPAGEQYF
DNA: TGCGCCAGCAGCTGGGTCCCTGCGGGCGAGCAGTACTTC

D: .
J: TRBJ2-5
size: .
V: TRBV24-1
CDR3: CATSLRHQGTQYF
DNA: TGTGCCACCAGCCTACGACACCAAGGGACCCAGTACTTC

D: .
J: TRBJ1-6
size: few
V: TRBV10-2
CDR3: CASSELGGASPLHF
DNA: TGCGCCAGCAGTGAGTTGGGGGGTGCCTCACCCCTCCACTTT

D: TRBD1
J: TRBJ2-7
size: .
V: TRBV28
CDR3: CASSPGDREYSYEQYF
DNA: TGTGCCAGCAGCCCGGGGGACAGGGAGTATTCCTACGAGCAGTACTTC

D: TRBD2
J: TRBJ2-7
size: few
V: TRBV30
CDR3: CAWSGGGEQYF
DNA: TGTGCCTGGAGTGGGGGGGGCGAGCAGTACTTC

D: .
J: TRBJ2-5
size: .
V: TRBV20-1
CDR3: CSAFRQVQETQYF
DNA: TGCAGTGCTTTTCGCCAAGTCCAAGAGACCCAGTACTTC

D: .
J: TRBJ2-7
size: .
V: TRBV29-1
CDR3: CSVEGKSYEQYF
DNA: TGCAGCGTTGAAGGGAAAAGCTACGAGCAGTACTTC

D: .
J: TRBJ1-1
size: .
V: TRBV7-9
CDR3: CASAGTYTEAFF
DNA: TGTGCCAGCGCAGGCACCTACACTGAAGCTTTCTTT

D: .
J: TRBJ2-2
size: many
V: TRBV7-3
CDR3: CASSGQSTGELFF
DNA: TGTGCCAGCAGCGGACAGAGCACCGGGGAGCTGTTTTTT

D: TRBD2
J: TRBJ2-2
size: few
V: TRBV4-2
CDR3: CASSQVGTSGGYANTGELFF
DNA: TGTGCCAGCAGCCAAGTTGGGACTAGCGGGGGATATGCGAACACCGGGGAGCTGTTTTTT

D: .
J: TRBJ1-2
size: .
V: TRBV5-1
CDR3: CASSPLGTNYGYTF
DNA: TGCGCCAGCAGCCCCCTGGGCACTAACTATGGCTACACCTTC

D: TRBD1
J: TRBJ2-3
size: many
V: TRBV24-1
CDR3: CATSDRITRDRATDTQYF
DNA: TGTGCCACCAGTGACCGAATAACCCGGGACAGGGCAACAGATACGCAGTATTTT

D: .
J: TRBJ1-1
size: once
V: TRBV7-9
CDR3: CASSLDSIEAFF
DNA: TGTGCCAGCAGCTTAGACAGTATTGAAGCTTTCTTT

D: TRBD1
J: TRBJ2-1
size: .
V: TRBV7-9
CDR3: CASTPGQAETQFF
DNA: TGTGCCAGCACCCCGGGACAGGCGGAGACCCAGTTCTTC

D: .
J: TRBJ1-1
size: few
V: TRBV29-1
CDR3: CSGGDLNTEAFF
DNA: TGCAGCGGGGGGGATCTGAACACTGAAGCTTTCTTT

D: .
J: TRBJ2-7
size: .
V: TRBV6-1
CDR3: CASSRTVVSYEQYF
DNA: TGTGCCAGCAGTCGGACAGTAGTGAGCTACGAGCAGTACTTC

D: TRBD1
J: TRBJ1-6
size: .
V: TRBV20-1
CDR3: CSADDRGGDPPLHF
DNA: TGCAGTGCCGATGACAGGGGCGGGGATCCACCCCTCCACTTT

D: .
J: TRBJ2-1
size: .
V: TRBV19
CDR3: CASREAAGRHNEQFF
DNA: TGTGCCAGTAGGGAGGCGGCAGGGCGGCACAATGAGCAGTTCTTC

D: TRBD1
J: TRBJ2-7
size: many
V: TRBV12-3/TRBV12-4
CDR3: CASSDGQDEYEQYF
DNA: TGTGCCAGCAGTGACGGACAGGACGAATACGAGCAGTACTTC